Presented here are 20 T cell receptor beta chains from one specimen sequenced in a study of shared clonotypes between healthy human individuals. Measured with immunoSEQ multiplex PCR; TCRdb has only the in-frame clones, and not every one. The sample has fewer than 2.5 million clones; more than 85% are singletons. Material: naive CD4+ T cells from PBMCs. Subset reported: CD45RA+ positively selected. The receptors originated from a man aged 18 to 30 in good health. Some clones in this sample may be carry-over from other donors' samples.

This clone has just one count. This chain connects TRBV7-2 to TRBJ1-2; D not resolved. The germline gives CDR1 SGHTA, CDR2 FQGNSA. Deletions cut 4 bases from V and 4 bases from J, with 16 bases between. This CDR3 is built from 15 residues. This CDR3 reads CASSSDRYWTYGYTF. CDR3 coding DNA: TGTGCCAGCAGCTCCGACCGTTATTGGACCTATGGCTACACCTTC.

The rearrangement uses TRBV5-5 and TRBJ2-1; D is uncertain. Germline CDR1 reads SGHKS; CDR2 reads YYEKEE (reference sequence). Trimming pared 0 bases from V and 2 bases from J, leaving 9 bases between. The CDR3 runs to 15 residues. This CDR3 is CASSLAGRTYNEQFF. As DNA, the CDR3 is TGTGCCAGCAGCTTGGCCGGGCGTACCTACAATGAGCAGTTCTTC.

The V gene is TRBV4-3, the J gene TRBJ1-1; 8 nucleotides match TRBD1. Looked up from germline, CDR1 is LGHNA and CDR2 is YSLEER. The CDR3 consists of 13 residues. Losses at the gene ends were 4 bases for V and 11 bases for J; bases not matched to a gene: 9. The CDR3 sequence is CASSPDRGKWAFF. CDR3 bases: TGCGCCAGCAGCCCCGACAGGGGTAAGTGGGCTTTCTTT.

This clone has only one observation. The CDR3 DNA follows: TGTGCCAGCAGTGAATATACAAGGGAAAGGCTGTTTTTT. It yields the protein CASSEYTRERLFF. This chain links TRBV25-1 with TRBJ1-4; no reliable D call. The CDR3 length is 13 residues. Germline assignment: CDR1 MGHDK and CDR2 SYGVNS. V was pared by 0 bases and J by 14 bases, with 13 bases between.

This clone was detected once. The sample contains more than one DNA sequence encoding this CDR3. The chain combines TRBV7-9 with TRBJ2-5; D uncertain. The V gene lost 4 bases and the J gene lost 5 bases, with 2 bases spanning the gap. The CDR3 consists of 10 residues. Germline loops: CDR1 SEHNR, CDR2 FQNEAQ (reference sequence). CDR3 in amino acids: CASSSETQYF. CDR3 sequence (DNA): TGTGCCAGCAGCTCGGAGACCCAGTACTTC. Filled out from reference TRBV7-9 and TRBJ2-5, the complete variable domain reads DTGVSQNPRHKITKRGQNVTFRCDPISEHNRLYWYRQTLGQGPEFLTYFQNEAQLEKSRLLSDRFSAERPKGSFSTLEIQRTEQGDSAMYLCASSSETQYFGPGTRLLVL.

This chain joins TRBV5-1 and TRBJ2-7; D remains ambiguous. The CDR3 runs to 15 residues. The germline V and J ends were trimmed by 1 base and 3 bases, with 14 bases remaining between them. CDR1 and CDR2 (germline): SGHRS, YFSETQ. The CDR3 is CASSLYGKGIYEQYF. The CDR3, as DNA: TGCGCCAGCAGCTTGTACGGCAAGGGAATCTACGAGCAGTACTTC. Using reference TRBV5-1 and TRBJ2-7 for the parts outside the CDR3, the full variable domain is KAGVTQTPRYLIKTRGQQVTLSCSPISGHRSVSWYQQTPGQGLQFLFEYFSETQRNKGNFPGRFSGRQFSNSRSEMNVSTLELGDSALYLCASSLYGKGIYEQYFGPGTRLTVT.

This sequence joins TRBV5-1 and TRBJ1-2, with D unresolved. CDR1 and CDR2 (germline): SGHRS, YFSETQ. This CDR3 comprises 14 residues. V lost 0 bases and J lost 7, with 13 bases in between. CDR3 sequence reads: CASSLAEGSGGYTF. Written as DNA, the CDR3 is TGCGCCAGCAGCTTGGCGGAGGGTTCTGGTGGCTACACCTTC.

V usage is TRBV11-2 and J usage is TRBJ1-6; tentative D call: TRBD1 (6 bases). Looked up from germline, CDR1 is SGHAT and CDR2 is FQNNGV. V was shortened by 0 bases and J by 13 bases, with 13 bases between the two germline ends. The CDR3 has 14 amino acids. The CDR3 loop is CASSLDPDRSPLHF. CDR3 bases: TGTGCCAGCAGCTTAGATCCCGACAGGTCTCCCCTCCACTTT.

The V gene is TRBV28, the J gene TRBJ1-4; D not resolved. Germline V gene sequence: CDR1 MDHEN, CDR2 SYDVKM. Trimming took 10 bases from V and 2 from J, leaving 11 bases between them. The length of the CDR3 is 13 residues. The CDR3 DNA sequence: TGTGCCATGGACGGTTGGACTAATGAAAAACTGTTTTTT. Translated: CAMDGWTNEKLFF.

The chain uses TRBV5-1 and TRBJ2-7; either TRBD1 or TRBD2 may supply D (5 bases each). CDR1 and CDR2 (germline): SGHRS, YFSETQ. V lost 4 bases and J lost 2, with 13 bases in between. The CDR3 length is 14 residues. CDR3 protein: CASSPDGAAYEQYF. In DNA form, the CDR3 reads TGCGCCAGCAGCCCGGACGGGGCCGCCTACGAGCAGTACTTC.

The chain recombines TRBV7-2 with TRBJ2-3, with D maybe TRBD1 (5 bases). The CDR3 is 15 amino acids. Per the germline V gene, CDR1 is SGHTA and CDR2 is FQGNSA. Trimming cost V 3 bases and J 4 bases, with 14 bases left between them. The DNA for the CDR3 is TGTGCCAGCAGCTTTCAGGGATTCACGGCAGATACGCAGTATTTT. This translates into CASSFQGFTADTQYF.

The CDR3 region is CASSLVWQVEAFF. The CDR3 nucleotides read TGTGCCAGCAGCTTAGTATGGCAAGTTGAAGCTTTCTTT. The V gene is TRBV11-2, the J gene TRBJ1-1; D gene ambiguous. V lost 1 base, J lost 7 bases, and 10 bases lay in between. Germline V lookup: CDR1 SGHAT, CDR2 FQNNGV. CDR3 length: 13 amino acids.

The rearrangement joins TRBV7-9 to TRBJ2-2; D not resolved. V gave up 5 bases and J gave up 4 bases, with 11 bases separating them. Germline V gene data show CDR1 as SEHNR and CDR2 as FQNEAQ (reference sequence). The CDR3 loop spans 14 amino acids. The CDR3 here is CASSPRAFTGELFF. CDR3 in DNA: TGTGCCAGCAGCCCCCGGGCCTTCACCGGGGAGCTGTTTTTT. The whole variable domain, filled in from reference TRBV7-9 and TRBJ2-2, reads DTGVSQNPRHKITKRGQNVTFRCDPISEHNRLYWYRQTLGQGPEFLTYFQNEAQLEKSRLLSDRFSAERPKGSFSTLEIQRTEQGDSAMYLCASSPRAFTGELFFGEGSRLTVL.

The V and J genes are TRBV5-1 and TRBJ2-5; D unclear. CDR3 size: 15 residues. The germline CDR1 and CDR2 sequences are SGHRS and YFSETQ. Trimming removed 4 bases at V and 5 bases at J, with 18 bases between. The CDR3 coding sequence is TGCGCCAGCAGCCCCTCCCCCGACATGGGGGAGACCCAGTACTTC. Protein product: CASSPSPDMGETQYF.

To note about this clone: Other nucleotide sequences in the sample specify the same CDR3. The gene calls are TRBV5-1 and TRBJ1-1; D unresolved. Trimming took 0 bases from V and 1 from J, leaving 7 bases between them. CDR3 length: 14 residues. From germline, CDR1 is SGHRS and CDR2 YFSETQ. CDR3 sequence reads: CASSLVLSNTEAFF. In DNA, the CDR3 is TGCGCCAGCAGCTTGGTACTATCGAACACTGAAGCTTTCTTT.

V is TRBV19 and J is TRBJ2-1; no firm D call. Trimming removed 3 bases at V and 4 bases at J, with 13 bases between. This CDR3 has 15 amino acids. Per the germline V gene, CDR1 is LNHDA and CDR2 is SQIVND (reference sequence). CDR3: CASSIWGSSYNEQFF. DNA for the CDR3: TGTGCCAGTAGTATCTGGGGATCCTCTTACAATGAGCAGTTCTTC.

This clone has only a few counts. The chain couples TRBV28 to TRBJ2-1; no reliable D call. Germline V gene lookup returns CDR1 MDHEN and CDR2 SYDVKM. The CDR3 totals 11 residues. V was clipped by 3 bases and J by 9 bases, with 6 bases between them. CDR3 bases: TGTGCCAGCAGTTTTGCGAGTGAGCAGTTCTTC. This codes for CASSFASEQFF.

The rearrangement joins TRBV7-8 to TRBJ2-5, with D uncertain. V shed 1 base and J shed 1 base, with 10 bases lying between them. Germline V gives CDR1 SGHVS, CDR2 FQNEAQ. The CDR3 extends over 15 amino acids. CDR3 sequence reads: CASSLGASLQETQYF. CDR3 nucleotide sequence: TGTGCCAGCAGCTTAGGAGCAAGTCTCCAAGAGACCCAGTACTTC.

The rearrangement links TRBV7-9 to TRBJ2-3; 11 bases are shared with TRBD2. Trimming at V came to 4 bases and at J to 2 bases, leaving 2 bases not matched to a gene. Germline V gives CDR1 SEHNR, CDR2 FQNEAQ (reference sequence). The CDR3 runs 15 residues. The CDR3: CASSSSGGITDTQYF. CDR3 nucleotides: TGTGCCAGCAGCTCTAGCGGGGGGATCACAGATACGCAGTATTTT.

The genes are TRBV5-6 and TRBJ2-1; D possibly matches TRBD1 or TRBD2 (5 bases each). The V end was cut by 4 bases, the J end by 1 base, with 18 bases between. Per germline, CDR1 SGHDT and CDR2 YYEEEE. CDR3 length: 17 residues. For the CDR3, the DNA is TGTGCCAGCAGCCGGGGCCTAGGGACGGGGTCCTACAATGAGCAGTTCTTC. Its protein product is CASSRGLGTGSYNEQFF.